The 10 T cell receptor beta chains in this list originate from one sample, sequenced in a study of ipilimumab plus nivolumab after autologous stem cell transplantation (TCRdb year 2021). To prepare the library, the immunoSEQ multiplex PCR assay was applied. TCRdb carries this immuneACCESS record with in-frame sequences only. Its versions omit some clonotypes, under half of them owing to an unresolved V gene in the studies checked, with the rest unexplained. The sample table contains several thousand clones; only one count was recorded for 67% of them. Roughly 17% of the sample goes to the ten largest clones. Sequenced here: PBMCs, sampled in a trial of ipilimumab plus nivolumab as post-transplant consolidation. These receptors came from a female donor with multiple myeloma.

This chain connects TRBV28 to TRBJ2-2, with D possibly TRBD1 on 7 matching bases. Germline CDR1 MDHEN, CDR2 SYDVKM. Trimming took 5 bases from V and 5 from J, leaving 18 bases between them. The CDR3 sequence is 16 residues long. For the CDR3, the DNA is TGTGCCAGCAGTAAGGACAGGAGGGTCACAACCGGGGAGCTGTTTTTT. Amino acids: CASSKDRRVTTGELFF.

CDR3 amino acids: CASSLFTGNDQPQHF. The CDR3 DNA reads TGTGCCAGCAGTTTGTTTACAGGGAATGATCAGCCCCAGCATTTT. V usage is TRBV28 and J usage is TRBJ1-5, with D possibly being TRBD1 (6 bases). The germline V gene has CDR1 MDHEN and CDR2 SYDVKM. The CDR3 consists of 15 residues. V shed 3 bases and J shed 5 bases, with 14 bases lying between them.

The chain combines TRBV6-1 with TRBJ2-1; TRBD2 might be the D (5 bases). The CDR3 consists of 12 residues. V was pared by 2 bases and J by 9 bases, with 8 bases between. Germline V CDR1 and CDR2: MNHNS, SASEGT. The chain's CDR3 is CASSETRGEQFF. CDR3 sequence (DNA): TGTGCCAGCAGTGAAACTAGAGGTGAGCAGTTCTTC.

This chain uses TRBV11-3 with TRBJ2-7; a possible D gene is TRBD2 (6 bases). With 5 bases removed from V and 0 bases from J, the gap between germline ends came to 11 bases. The CDR3 sequence is 14 residues long. Germline-derived CDR1 and CDR2 are SGHNT and YENEEA. The CDR3 protein is CASSGGGSSYEQYF. CDR3 coding DNA: TGTGCCAGCAGCGGGGGAGGAAGCTCCTACGAGCAGTACTTC.

This rearrangement joins TRBV15 to TRBJ2-1, with D uncertain. V lost 0 bases and J lost 0, with 15 bases in between. Looked up from germline, CDR1 is LNHNV and CDR2 is YYDKDF (reference sequence). The CDR3 sequence is 18 residues long. The CDR3 coding sequence is TGTGCCACCAGCAGAGATCTGATGGTGCGGAGCTCCTACAATGAGCAGTTCTTC. Its translation is CATSRDLMVRSSYNEQFF.

CDR3 nucleotides: TGTGCCAGCAGCCCCCGACCCAGGGGTTACAATGAGCAGTTCTTC. Translating gives CASSPRPRGYNEQFF. This chain joins TRBV7-3 and TRBJ2-1, with a possible D match to TRBD1 (6 bases). There are 15 residues in the CDR3. The ends were cut back, 5 bases at V and 4 bases at J, with 15 bases in the middle. CDR1 is SGHTA, CDR2 FQGTGA, per germline.

The chain is built from TRBV6-6 and TRBJ2-1; D tentatively reads TRBD1 or TRBD2 (6 bases each). Trimming took 8 bases from V and 1 from J, leaving 12 bases between them. The germline CDR1 and CDR2 sequences are MNHNY and SVGAGI (reference sequence). The CDR3 spans 14 residues. In nucleotides, the CDR3 is TGTGCCAGCTTTCCGGGGGCGTCCTACAATGAGCAGTTCTTC. It encodes CASFPGASYNEQFF.

V and J are TRBV28 and TRBJ2-2, with D maybe TRBD1 (6 bases). CDR1 is MDHEN and CDR2 is SYDVKM in the germline V gene. The CDR3 totals 15 residues. V shed 5 bases and J shed 7 bases, with 17 bases lying between them. This CDR3 reads CASSPAGDRIGELFF. The DNA for the CDR3 is TGTGCCAGCAGTCCCGCAGGGGATCGCATCGGGGAGCTGTTTTTT. The full variable domain, its missing parts supplied by reference TRBV28 and TRBJ2-2, is DVKVTQSSRYLVKRTGEKVFLECVQDMDHENMFWYRQDPGLGLRLIYFSYDVKMKEKGDIPEGYSVSREKKERFSLILESASTNQTSMYLCASSPAGDRIGELFFGEGSRLTVL.

The V gene is TRBV7-8, the J gene TRBJ2-7; D is undetermined. The germline gives CDR1 SGHVS, CDR2 FQNEAQ. Trimming took off 0 bases at V and 1 base at J, with 10 bases between the two ends. The CDR3 length is 15 residues. The CDR3 protein is CASSLAGSESYEQYF. The CDR3 DNA is TGTGCCAGCAGCTTAGCGGGGTCAGAATCCTACGAGCAGTACTTC.

The rearrangement joins TRBV19 to TRBJ2-2; D ambiguous. The ends were cut back, 4 bases at V and 4 bases at J, with 16 bases in the middle. The CDR3 has 16 residues. The germline CDR1 and CDR2 sequences are LNHDA and SQIVND (reference sequence). The CDR3: CASSTVGPSPTGELFF. The CDR3 DNA sequence: TGTGCCAGTAGTACCGTCGGACCCTCTCCCACCGGGGAGCTGTTTTTT.